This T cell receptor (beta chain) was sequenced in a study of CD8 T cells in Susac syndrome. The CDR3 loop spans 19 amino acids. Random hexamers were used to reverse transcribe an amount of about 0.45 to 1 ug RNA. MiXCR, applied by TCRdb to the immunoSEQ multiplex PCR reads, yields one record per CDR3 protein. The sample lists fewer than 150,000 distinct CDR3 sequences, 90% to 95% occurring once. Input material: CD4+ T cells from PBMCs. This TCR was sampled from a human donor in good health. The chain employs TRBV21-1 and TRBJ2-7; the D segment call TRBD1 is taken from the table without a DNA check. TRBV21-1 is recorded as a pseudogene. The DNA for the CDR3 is TGTGCCAGCAGCAAAGGAGGCCGGACAGGGCATCCCGGGGGGGACGAGCAGTACTTC. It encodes CASSKGGRTGHPGGDEQYF.